This TCR beta chain appears in the sequencing data of a study of blood T cell repertoires in COVID-19. This CDR3 contains 14 residues. The germline gives CDR1 SGHVS, CDR2 FQNEAQ. The J segment lost 0 bases and the V segment lost 5 bases, leaving 4 bases of the junction unmatched. This table comes from immunoSEQ multiplex PCR, and its TCRdb copy is limited to in-frame clones, with some not included. The top ten clones hold 15% to 20% of a sample with 90,000 to 100,000 clones, roughly 82% of them seen once. The V gene is TRBV7-8, the J gene TRBJ2-7; TRBD1 matches at 7 bases. The receptor comes from a man older than 75 with acute or convalescent COVID-19. Sequencing used peripheral blood. CDR3 protein: CASSIQGTSYEQYF. In nucleotides, the CDR3 is TGTGCCAGCAGCATACAGGGGACCTCCTACGAGCAGTACTTC.